This entry lists 30 T cell receptor beta chains sequenced from one sample in a study of blood T cell repertoires in COVID-19. Assay used: immunoSEQ multiplex PCR; TCRdb lists only in-frame clones, some missing. Altogether some 73,000 clones are present, 75% to 95% being singletons, with the ten largest covering less than 9%. The sequencing sample was made of peripheral blood. These TCRs come from a human donor in a cohort sampled during active COVID-19.

The chain joins TRBV29-1 to TRBJ1-3, with D hard to call. Germline V gene data show CDR1 as SQVTM and CDR2 as ANQGSEA. The CDR3 length is 14 residues. V lost 6 bases to trimming and J lost 0 bases, with 12 bases between them. As DNA, the CDR3 is TGCAGCGTCGCCCCCAGAATCTCTGGAAACACCATATATTTT. This gives the protein CSVAPRISGNTIYF. Based on the CDR3 plus reference TRBV29-1 and TRBJ1-3, the full variable domain is SAVISQKPSRDICQRGTSLTIQCQVDSQVTMMFWYRQQPGQSLTLIATANQGSEATYESGFVIDKFPISRPNLTFSTLTVSNMSPEDSSIYLCSVAPRISGNTIYFGEGSWLTVV.

The V call is TRBV5-4, the J call TRBJ2-7; 9 bases align to TRBD1. Germline CDR1 is SGHNT and CDR2 is YYREEE (reference sequence). This CDR3 contains 16 residues. V trimming: 4 bases; J trimming: 0 bases; junction bases outside the gene matches: 8. The CDR3: CASSAGQGIFSYEQYF. The CDR3 bases are TGTGCCAGCAGCGCGGGACAGGGAATCTTCTCCTACGAGCAGTACTTC.

This clone was detected once. The V and J genes are TRBV18 and TRBJ1-3, with D uncertain. This CDR3 is 14 amino acids long. Germline CDR1 KGHSH, CDR2 LQKENI. The germline V and J ends were trimmed by 6 bases and 0 bases, with 9 bases remaining between them. In nucleotides, the CDR3 is TGTGCCAGCTCCCCAGGAGCCTCTGGAAACACCATATATTTT. Residues: CASSPGASGNTIYF.

This rearrangement joins TRBV21-1 to TRBJ1-6; the tabulated D call, TRBD1, remains unverified against the DNA. TRBV21-1 is a listed pseudogene. The CDR3 has 15 amino acids. The chain's CDR3 is CASSEDRKKNSPLHF. In DNA form, the CDR3 reads TGTGCCAGCAGCGAAGACAGGAAAAAGAATTCACCCCTCCACTTT.

This chain joins TRBV18 and TRBJ1-2; TRBD1 agrees at 9 bases. J was trimmed by 8 bases and V by 3 bases; bases with no gene match: 13. Germline V lookup: CDR1 KGHSH, CDR2 LQKENI. This CDR3 contains 16 residues. The CDR3 is CASSPMGGGQGRGYTF. The CDR3, as DNA: TGTGCCAGCTCACCGATGGGTGGAGGACAGGGGAGAGGCTACACCTTC.

This clone was seen a few times. This sequence joins TRBV29-1 and TRBJ1-5; 7 bases are a match to TRBD1. CDR1 SQVTM and CDR2 ANQGSEA come from the germline V gene. This CDR3 has 12 residues. Trimming at V came to 6 bases and at J to 9 bases, leaving 8 bases not matched to a gene. The CDR3 sequence is CSVGQAEGPQHF. CDR3 DNA sequence: TGCAGCGTAGGACAGGCTGAAGGGCCCCAGCATTTT.

V and J are TRBV2 and TRBJ1-1; D gene uncertain. V lost 6 bases and J 1 base, leaving 12 bases between the germline ends. This CDR3 is built from 14 residues. CDR1 SNHLY and CDR2 FYNNEI come from the germline V gene. DNA of the CDR3: TGTGCCAGCAGAGGTCTGGGCCCGAACACTGAAGCTTTCTTT. Translating gives CASRGLGPNTEAFF.

The chain joins TRBV5-1 to TRBJ1-1; 9 nucleotides line up with TRBD1. The CDR3 consists of 17 residues. J was trimmed by 5 bases and V by 4 bases; bases with no gene match: 15. From germline, CDR1 is SGHRS and CDR2 YFSETQ. The chain's CDR3 is CASSRGQGWMLGTEAFF. The CDR3, as DNA: TGCGCCAGCAGCAGGGGACAGGGATGGATGCTGGGGACTGAAGCTTTCTTT.

The rearrangement links TRBV5-1 to TRBJ2-2; TRBD2 agrees at 8 bases. V shed 2 bases, J shed 5 bases, and the junction held 5 bases outside the gene matches. CDR3 length equals 15 residues. In germline, CDR1 is SGHRS, CDR2 YFSETQ. The CDR3 sequence: CASSFTGLGTGELFF. The CDR3 region has the DNA TGCGCCAGCAGCTTTACGGGACTAGGAACCGGGGAGCTGTTTTTT.

The chain links TRBV18 to TRBJ2-2; D is unclear. CDR3 size: 15 residues. Germline-derived CDR1 and CDR2 are KGHSH and LQKENI. V lost 1 base, J lost 2 bases, and 8 bases lay in between. CDR3 sequence reads: CASSPLAENTGELFF. The DNA for the CDR3 is TGTGCCAGCTCACCACTTGCAGAAAACACCGGGGAGCTGTTTTTT.

The chain carries TRBV9 and TRBJ1-2; D is ambiguous. The length of the CDR3 is 17 residues. Deletions cut 4 bases from V and 1 base from J, with 20 bases between. CDR1 and CDR2 (germline): SGDLS, YYNGEE. The CDR3 region is CASSPSRGNRLNYGYTF. The CDR3 region has the DNA TGTGCCAGCAGCCCCTCAAGAGGGAACAGACTTAACTATGGCTACACCTTC.

J is TRBJ1-4 and V is TRBV7-2; D remains unclear. CDR1 and CDR2 (germline): SGHTA, FQGNSA. The CDR3 is made up of 16 amino acids. V was clipped by 1 base and J by 8 bases, with 17 bases between them. The CDR3 reads CASSLVGAGIGEKLFF. CDR3 nucleotide sequence: TGTGCCAGCAGCTTAGTAGGTGCGGGCATTGGGGAAAAACTGTTTTTT.

CDR3 sequence: CASTGTGGDTGELFF. As DNA, the CDR3 is TGTGCCAGTACTGGGACAGGGGGTGACACCGGGGAGCTGTTTTTT. The V call is TRBV2, the J call TRBJ2-2; the match to TRBD1 covers 11 bases. From germline, CDR1 is SNHLY and CDR2 FYNNEI. The ends lost 9 bases at V and 3 bases at J; junction bases unmatched: 6. CDR3 size: 15 residues. Using reference TRBV2 and TRBJ2-2 for the parts outside the CDR3, the full variable domain is EPEVTQTPSHQVTQMGQEVILRCVPISNHLYFYWYRQILGQKVEFLVSFYNNEISEKSEIFDDQFSVERPDGSNFTLKIRSTKLEDSAMYFCASTGTGGDTGELFFGEGSRLTVL.

The chain recombines TRBV19 with TRBJ1-2; no definite D call. CDR1 LNHDA and CDR2 SQIVND come from the germline V gene (reference sequence). V dropped 9 bases and J dropped 2 bases, with 16 bases sitting between them. The CDR3 is made up of 14 amino acids. As DNA, the CDR3 is TGTGCCAGCGGAAAGACTGAACTCAACTATGGCTACACCTTC. Amino acids: CASGKTELNYGYTF.

This clone appeared a few times. The V and J genes are TRBV19 and TRBJ1-5; 9 nucleotides align to TRBD1. The germline CDR1 and CDR2 sequences are LNHDA and SQIVND (reference sequence). Trimming removed 4 bases from V and 3 bases from J; junction bases left unmatched: 4. The CDR3 spans 15 residues. The CDR3 coding sequence is TGTGCCAGTAGTAGGGGACAGGGCCTCAATCAGCCCCAGCATTTT. Its protein product is CASSRGQGLNQPQHF.

The V call is TRBV5-8, the J call TRBJ1-4; 7 nucleotides match TRBD1. CDR3 length equals 15 residues. The junction had 7 bases not matched to a gene; V was cut back by 1 base and J by 7 bases. CDR1 and CDR2 from the germline V gene are SGHTS and YDEGEE. The CDR3 sequence: CASSLSQGGGEKLFF. CDR3 bases: TGTGCCAGCAGCTTGTCGCAGGGGGGCGGTGAAAAACTGTTTTTT.

This sequence joins TRBV9 and TRBJ2-1, with 8 bases identical to TRBD2. The CDR3 consists of 15 residues. Germline CDR1 is SGDLS and CDR2 is YYNGEE. V was pared by 0 bases and J by 2 bases, with 1 base of the junction left unmatched. CDR3 residues: CASSVDGGAYNEQFF. The CDR3 DNA is TGTGCCAGCAGCGTAGACGGGGGGGCCTACAATGAGCAGTTCTTC.

The rearrangement uses TRBV5-5 and TRBJ2-1; possible D gene TRBD2, 5 bases. Germline CDR1 and CDR2: SGHKS and YYEKEE (reference sequence). This CDR3 spans 15 amino acids. Between the trimmed V and J ends, which lost 0 bases and 4 bases, there was a span of 11 bases. CDR3 region: CASSLASTPYNEQFF. CDR3 DNA sequence: TGTGCCAGCAGCTTGGCTAGCACCCCTTACAATGAGCAGTTCTTC.

The rearrangement uses TRBV9 and TRBJ2-1; 7 positions agree with TRBD2. Trimming cost V 0 bases and J 6 bases; bases outside gene matches: 6. This CDR3 comprises 15 residues. Germline lookup yields CDR1 SGDLS and CDR2 YYNGEE. For the CDR3, the DNA is TGTGCCAGCAGCGTAGGGCTAGCGGCCTCCAATGAGCAGTTCTTC. This encodes CASSVGLAASNEQFF.

The chain uses TRBV19 and TRBJ2-3, with 11 bases identical to TRBD2. V shed 1 base and J 1 base; nucleotides not matched to a gene: 7. This CDR3 comprises 18 residues. Germline loops: CDR1 LNHDA, CDR2 SQIVND (reference sequence). CDR3 in DNA: TGTGCCAGTAGTATAGGGCTAGCGGGGGGTTACGGCACAGATACGCAGTATTTT. Protein product: CASSIGLAGGYGTDTQYF.

This clone was seen once. The chain recombines TRBV6-5 with TRBJ1-2, with 7 bases identical to TRBD1. CDR1 and CDR2 (germline): MNHEY, SVGAGI. The V and J ends lost 8 bases and 3 bases, in that order; junction bases with no gene match: 6. The CDR3 has 13 residues. In DNA, the CDR3 is TGTGCCAGCGGACAGGAGGCATACTATGGCTACACCTTC. It is translated as CASGQEAYYGYTF.

The V and J genes are TRBV4-3 and TRBJ2-1, with 8 bases aligning to TRBD2. The junction had 9 bases not matched to a gene; V was cut back by 1 base and J by 7 bases. CDR1 and CDR2 (germline): LGHNA, YSLEER. The CDR3 is 16 amino acids. The CDR3 is CASSQGLAGRGNEQFF. The CDR3 DNA reads as TGCGCCAGCAGCCAAGGATTAGCGGGGCGGGGGAATGAGCAGTTCTTC.

The chain joins TRBV9 to TRBJ2-1; 10 bases agree with TRBD2. This CDR3 region has 15 residues. J was trimmed by 8 bases and V by 0 bases; bases with no gene match: 5. Germline V CDR1 and CDR2: SGDLS, YYNGEE. CDR3 protein: CASSVDLAGVDEQFF. The CDR3 DNA follows: TGTGCCAGCAGCGTAGATCTAGCGGGGGTGGATGAGCAGTTCTTC.

This chain joins TRBV11-2 and TRBJ1-4, with TRBD1 identical over 7 bases. This CDR3 comprises 15 residues. J gave up 4 bases and V 5 bases, and 7 bases lay outside the gene matches. Germline CDR1 is SGHAT and CDR2 is FQNNGV. The CDR3 DNA sequence: TGTGCCAGCAGCCGAGCGCACAGGGGTAATGAAAAACTGTTTTTT. Encoded protein: CASSRAHRGNEKLFF.

This sequence joins TRBV9 and TRBJ2-1, with 10 bases identical to TRBD2. V gave up 0 bases and J gave up 4 bases; unmatched junction bases: 1. The CDR3 loop spans 15 amino acids. Germline assignment: CDR1 SGDLS and CDR2 YYNGEE. Written as DNA, the CDR3 is TGTGCCAGCAGCGTAGAAGCGGGGGGGTACAATGAGCAGTTCTTC. Protein sequence: CASSVEAGGYNEQFF.

V and J are TRBV3-1 (or the pseudogene TRBV3-2) and TRBJ2-5; possibly TRBD2 for D (6 bases). This CDR3 has 15 residues. The V gene's germline CDR1 is LGHDT and CDR2 YNNKEL (reference sequence). Trimming pared 4 bases from V and 5 bases from J, leaving 17 bases between. CDR3 bases: TGTGCCAGCAGCCGACAGACGGACGGAGGGGAGACCCAGTACTTC. Its protein is CASSRQTDGGETQYF.

As concerns this clone: Within the sample, other DNA sequences also encode this same CDR3. The chain has TRBV6-5 and TRBJ2-7, with TRBD1 identical over 10 bases. The V gene end was trimmed by 2 bases and the J gene end by 0 bases; junction bases not matched to a gene: 1. CDR3 length equals 15 residues. The germline CDR1 and CDR2 sequences are MNHEY and SVGAGI. The CDR3 sequence: CASSYRDRGSYEQYF. As DNA, the CDR3 is TGTGCCAGCAGTTACCGGGACAGGGGCTCCTACGAGCAGTACTTC.

V and J are TRBV2 and TRBJ2-7; 9 bases fit TRBD2. Per the germline V gene, CDR1 is SNHLY and CDR2 is FYNNEI. The CDR3 is 15 amino acids. The V gene end was trimmed by 6 bases and the J gene end by 2 bases; junction bases not matched to a gene: 8. CDR3 amino acids: CASRAGGINTYEQYF. The CDR3 coding sequence is TGTGCCAGCAGAGCGGGGGGAATTAATACCTACGAGCAGTACTTC.

The chain couples TRBV6-5 to TRBJ2-3; D remains unclear. The CDR3 extends over 12 amino acids. V shed 7 bases and J shed 5 bases, with 10 bases lying between them. CDR1 and CDR2 (germline): MNHEY, SVGAGI. The CDR3 DNA is TGTGCCAGCAAGAGTCCCGGAGATACGCAGTATTTT. Its translation: CASKSPGDTQYF.

This sequence joins TRBV28 and TRBJ2-2, with 7 bases lining up with TRBD2. The CDR3 is made up of 13 amino acids. Germline V gives CDR1 MDHEN, CDR2 SYDVKM. Trimming took 6 bases from V and 13 from J; bases not matched to a gene: 11. The CDR3 DNA is TGTGCCAGCAGGCTACAGGTCGCTAGCGGGCTGTTTTTT. Translation: CASRLQVASGLFF.